The T cell receptor (beta chain) described here comes from a study of CD8+CD57+ T cells in acquired aplastic anemia. Study information: Average CD4+ read depth in healthy donors was around 11 million reads. Overall study findings and caveats: The same twenty-nine CD8+ CDR3 sequences occurred in patients and in controls.

Profiling of TCR beta VDJ combinations and CDR3 sequences used genomic DNA as template. A single record per CDR3 protein comes from TCRdb applying MiXCR to the reads. The table records about 110,000 distinct CDR3 sequences, 50% to 65% of them present only once. Germline assignment: CDR1 SQVTM and CDR2 ANQGSEA. There are 15 residues in the CDR3. Trimming shortened V by 4 bases and J by 0 bases, and 10 bases separated the two germline ends. As for this clonotype: Its antigen remains unidentified.

The specimen was sorted CD4+, CD8+, or CD8+CD57+ T cells (not recorded which) from PBMCs. This receptor was identified in a human donor in good health, serving as a control. The chain carries TRBV29-1 and TRBJ2-6, with D possibly being TRBD2 (5 bases). The CDR3: CSVATRFSGANVLTF. DNA of the CDR3: TGCAGCGTTGCCACTAGGTTCTCTGGGGCCAACGTCCTGACTTTC.